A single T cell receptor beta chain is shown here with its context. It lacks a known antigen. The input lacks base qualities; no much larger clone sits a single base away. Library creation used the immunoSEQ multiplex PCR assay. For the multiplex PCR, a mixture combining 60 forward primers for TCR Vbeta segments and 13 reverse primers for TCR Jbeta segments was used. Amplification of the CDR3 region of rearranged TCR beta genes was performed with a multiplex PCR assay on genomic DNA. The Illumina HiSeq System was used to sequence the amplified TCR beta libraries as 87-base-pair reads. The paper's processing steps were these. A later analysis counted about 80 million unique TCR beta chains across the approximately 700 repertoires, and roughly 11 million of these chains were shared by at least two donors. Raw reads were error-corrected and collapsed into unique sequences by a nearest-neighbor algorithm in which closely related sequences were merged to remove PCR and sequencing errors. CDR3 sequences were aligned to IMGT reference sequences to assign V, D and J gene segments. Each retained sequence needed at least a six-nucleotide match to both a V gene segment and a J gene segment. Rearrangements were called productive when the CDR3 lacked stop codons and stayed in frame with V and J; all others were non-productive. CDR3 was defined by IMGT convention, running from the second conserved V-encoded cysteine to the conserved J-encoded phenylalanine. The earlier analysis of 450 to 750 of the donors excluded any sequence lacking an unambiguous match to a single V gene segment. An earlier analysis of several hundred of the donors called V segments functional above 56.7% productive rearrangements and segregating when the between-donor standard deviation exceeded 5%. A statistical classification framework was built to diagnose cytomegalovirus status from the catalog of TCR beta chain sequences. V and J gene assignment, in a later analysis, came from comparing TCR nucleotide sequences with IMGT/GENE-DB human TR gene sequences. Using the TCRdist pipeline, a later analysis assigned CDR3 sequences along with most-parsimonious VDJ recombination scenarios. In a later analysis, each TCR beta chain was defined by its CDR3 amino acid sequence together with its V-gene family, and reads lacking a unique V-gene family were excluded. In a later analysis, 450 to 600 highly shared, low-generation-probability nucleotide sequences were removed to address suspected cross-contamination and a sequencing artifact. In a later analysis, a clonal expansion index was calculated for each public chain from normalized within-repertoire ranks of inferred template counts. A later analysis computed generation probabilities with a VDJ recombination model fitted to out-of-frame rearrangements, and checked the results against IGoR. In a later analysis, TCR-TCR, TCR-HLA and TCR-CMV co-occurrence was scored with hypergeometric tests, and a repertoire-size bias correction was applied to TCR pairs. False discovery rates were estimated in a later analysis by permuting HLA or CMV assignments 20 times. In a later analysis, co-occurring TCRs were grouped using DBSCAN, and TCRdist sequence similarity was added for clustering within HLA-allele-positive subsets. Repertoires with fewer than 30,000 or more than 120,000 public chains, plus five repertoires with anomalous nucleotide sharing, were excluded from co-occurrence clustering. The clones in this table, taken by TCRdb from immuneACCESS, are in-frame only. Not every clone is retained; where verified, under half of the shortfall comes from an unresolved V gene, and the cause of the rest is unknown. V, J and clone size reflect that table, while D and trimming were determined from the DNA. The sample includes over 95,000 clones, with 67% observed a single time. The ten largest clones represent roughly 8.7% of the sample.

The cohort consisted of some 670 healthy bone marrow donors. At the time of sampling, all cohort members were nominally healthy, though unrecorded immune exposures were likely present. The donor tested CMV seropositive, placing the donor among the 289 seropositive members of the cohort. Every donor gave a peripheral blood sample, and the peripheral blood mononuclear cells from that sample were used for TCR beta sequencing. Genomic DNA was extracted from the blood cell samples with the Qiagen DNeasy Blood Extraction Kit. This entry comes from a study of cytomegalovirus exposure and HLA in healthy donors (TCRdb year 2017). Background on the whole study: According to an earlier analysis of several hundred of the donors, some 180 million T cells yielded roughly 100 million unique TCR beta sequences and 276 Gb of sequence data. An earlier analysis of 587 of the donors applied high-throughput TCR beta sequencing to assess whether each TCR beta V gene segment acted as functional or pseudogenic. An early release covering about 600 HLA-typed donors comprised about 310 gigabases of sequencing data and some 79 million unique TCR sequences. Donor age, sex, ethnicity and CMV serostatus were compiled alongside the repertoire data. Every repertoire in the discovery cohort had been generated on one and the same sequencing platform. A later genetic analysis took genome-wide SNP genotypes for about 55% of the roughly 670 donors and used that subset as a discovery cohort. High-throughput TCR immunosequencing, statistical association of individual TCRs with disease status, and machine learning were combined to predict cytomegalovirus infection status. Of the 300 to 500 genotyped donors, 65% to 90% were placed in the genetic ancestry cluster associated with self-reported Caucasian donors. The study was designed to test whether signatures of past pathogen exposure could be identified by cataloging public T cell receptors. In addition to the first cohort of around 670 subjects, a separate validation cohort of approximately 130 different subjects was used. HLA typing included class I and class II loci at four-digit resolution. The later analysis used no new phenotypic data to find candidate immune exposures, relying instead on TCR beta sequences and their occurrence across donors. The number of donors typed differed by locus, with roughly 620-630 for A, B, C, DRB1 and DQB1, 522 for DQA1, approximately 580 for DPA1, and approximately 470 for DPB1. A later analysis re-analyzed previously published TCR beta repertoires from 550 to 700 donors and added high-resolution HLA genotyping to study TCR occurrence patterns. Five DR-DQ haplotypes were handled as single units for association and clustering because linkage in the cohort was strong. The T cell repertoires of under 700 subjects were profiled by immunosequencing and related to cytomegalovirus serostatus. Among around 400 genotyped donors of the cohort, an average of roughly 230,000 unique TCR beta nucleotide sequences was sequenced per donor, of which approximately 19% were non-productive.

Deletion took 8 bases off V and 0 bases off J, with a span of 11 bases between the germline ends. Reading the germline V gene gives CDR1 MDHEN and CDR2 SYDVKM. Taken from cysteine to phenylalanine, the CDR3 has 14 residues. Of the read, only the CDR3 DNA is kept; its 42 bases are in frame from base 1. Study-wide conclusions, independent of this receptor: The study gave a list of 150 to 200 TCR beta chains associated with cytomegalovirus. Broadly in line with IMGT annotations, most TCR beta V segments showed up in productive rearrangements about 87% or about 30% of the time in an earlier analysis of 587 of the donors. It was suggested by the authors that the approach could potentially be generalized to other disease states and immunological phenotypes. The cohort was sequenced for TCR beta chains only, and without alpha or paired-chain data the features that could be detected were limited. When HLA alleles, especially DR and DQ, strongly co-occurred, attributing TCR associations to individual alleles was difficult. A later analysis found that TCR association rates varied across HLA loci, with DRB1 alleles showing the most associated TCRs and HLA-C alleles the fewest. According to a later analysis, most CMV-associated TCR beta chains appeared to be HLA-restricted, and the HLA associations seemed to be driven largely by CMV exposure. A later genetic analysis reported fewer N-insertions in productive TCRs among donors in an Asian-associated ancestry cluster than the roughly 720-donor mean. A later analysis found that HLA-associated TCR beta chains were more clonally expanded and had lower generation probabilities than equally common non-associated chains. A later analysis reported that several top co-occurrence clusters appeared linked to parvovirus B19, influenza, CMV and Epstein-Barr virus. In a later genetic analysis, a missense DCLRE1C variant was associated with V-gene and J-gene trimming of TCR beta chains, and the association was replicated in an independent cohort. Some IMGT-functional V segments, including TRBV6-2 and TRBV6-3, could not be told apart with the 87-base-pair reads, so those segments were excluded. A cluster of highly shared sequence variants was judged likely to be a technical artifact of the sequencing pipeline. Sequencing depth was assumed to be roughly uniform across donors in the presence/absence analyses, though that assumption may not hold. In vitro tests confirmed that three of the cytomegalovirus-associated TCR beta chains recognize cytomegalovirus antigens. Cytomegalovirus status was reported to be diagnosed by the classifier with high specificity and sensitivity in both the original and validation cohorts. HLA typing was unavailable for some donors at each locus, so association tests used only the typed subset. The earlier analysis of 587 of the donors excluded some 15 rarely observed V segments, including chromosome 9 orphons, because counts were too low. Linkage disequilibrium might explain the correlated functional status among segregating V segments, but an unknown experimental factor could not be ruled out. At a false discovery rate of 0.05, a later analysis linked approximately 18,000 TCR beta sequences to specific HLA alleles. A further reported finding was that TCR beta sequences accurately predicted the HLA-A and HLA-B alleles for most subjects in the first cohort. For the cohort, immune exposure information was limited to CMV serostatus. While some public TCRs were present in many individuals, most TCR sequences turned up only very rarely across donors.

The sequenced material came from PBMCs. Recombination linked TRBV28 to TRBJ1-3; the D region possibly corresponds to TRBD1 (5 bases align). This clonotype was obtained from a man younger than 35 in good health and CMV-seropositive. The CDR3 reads CASGNGGSGNTIYF. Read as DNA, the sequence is TGTGCCAGCGGGAACGGGGGCTCTGGAAACACCATATATTTT.